Given below is one T cell receptor beta chain in context. RNA totalling roughly 0.45 to 1 ug underwent reverse transcription with random hexamers. The immunoSEQ assay covered 54 Vbeta and 13 Jbeta segments for CDR3. TCRdb itself ran the immunoSEQ multiplex PCR reads through MiXCR, one entry per CDR3 protein. The sample includes about 180,000 distinct CDR3 sequences, roughly 95% of them seen just once. The data belong to a study of CD8 T cells in Susac syndrome. Study-level background: Blood was drawn from Susac syndrome patients while they were therapy-naive, on corticosteroids, or on intravenous immunoglobulin alone.

TCR beta sequencing was performed on blood CD8+ and CD4+ T cells. FACS enriched CD8+ TEMRA cells, while bulk CD8+ and CD4+ were negatively isolated. This sequence originates from a human donor with Susac syndrome. The sequenced sample consisted of CD4+ T cells from PBMCs.

This CDR3 is CASSYQPQGTEAFF. CDR3 sequence (DNA): TGTGCCAGCAGTTATCAACCACAGGGGACTGAAGCTTTCTTT. The chain is built from TRBV12-3 or TRBV12-4 and TRBJ1-1; 7 nucleotides agree with TRBD1. CDR3 size: 14 residues. Losses at the gene ends were 4 bases for V and 5 bases for J; bases not matched to a gene: 7.